Detailed here is one T cell receptor beta chain. Here immunoSEQ multiplex PCR was the method, and the copy in TCRdb shows in-frame clones only, minus some. The data hold 81,000 or so clones, with roughly four fifths observed a single time. Trimming took 4 bases from V and 9 from J; bases not matched to a gene: 10. CDR1 and CDR2 from the germline V gene are SGHNT and YENEEA. The CDR3 runs 15 residues. This specimen comes from a study of blood T cell repertoires in COVID-19. The sequence was collected from a human donor in a cohort sampled during active COVID-19. The V call is TRBV11-3, the J call TRBJ2-1; 9 positions match TRBD1. The sequenced sample consisted of peripheral blood. The CDR3 is CASSSSGQGSSEQFF. For the CDR3, the DNA is TGTGCCAGCAGCTCCTCGGGACAGGGATCGAGTGAGCAGTTCTTC.